A single sample is the source of the 13 T cell receptor beta chains below, sequenced in a study of early T cells in non-severe SARS-CoV-2 infection. MiXCR, run by TCRdb on the 5' RACE reads, gives a single entry per CDR3 protein. The sample consists of around 55,000 distinct CDR3 sequences, 5% to 7.5% of them appearing once. The source material was whole blood, sampled at baseline. The receptors come from an adult who was a healthcare worker with PCR-confirmed SARS-CoV-2 infection or an uninfected control (not recorded which).

The chain has TRBV18 and TRBJ1-4, with TRBD1 as a possible D gene (6 bases). The V and J ends lost 6 bases and 8 bases respectively, with 10 bases between them. Germline V gene lookup returns CDR1 KGHSH and CDR2 LQKENI. The CDR3 runs to 12 residues. The CDR3 spells CASSQGREKLFF. The CDR3 DNA reads as TGTGCCAGCTCTCAGGGGAGAGAAAAACTGTTTTTT.

This clonotype was detected many times. This chain joins TRBV20-1 and TRBJ2-7, with a possible D match to TRBD2 (7 bases). This CDR3 spans 13 amino acids. Germline V gives CDR1 DFQATT, CDR2 SNEGSKA (reference sequence). The V end lost 6 bases, the J end lost 0 bases, and 12 bases lay between the germline ends. This CDR3 is CSARGGPSYEQYF. The CDR3 bases are TGCAGTGCAAGGGGGGGTCCCTCCTACGAGCAGTACTTC.

There are many counts of this clonotype. The rearrangement links TRBV7-6 to TRBJ2-1; D unclear. The CDR3 has 15 amino acids. CDR1 is SGHVS and CDR2 is FNYEAQ in the germline V gene. The V gene lost 4 bases and the J gene lost 2 bases, with 12 bases spanning the gap. The CDR3 region has the DNA TGTGCCAGCAGCTACTCCGAGGCGGCCTACAATGAGCAGTTCTTC. Translated: CASSYSEAAYNEQFF.

The sample holds many counts of this clonotype. The chain employs TRBV6-5 and TRBJ1-1; 7 nucleotides align to TRBD1. The trim removed 1 base at V and 1 base at J, leaving 18 bases unmatched. Germline V gene data show CDR1 as MNHEY and CDR2 as SVGAGI. This CDR3 is built from 20 residues. CDR3 loop: CASSYFIQTDDREGNTEAFF. CDR3 nucleotides: TGTGCCAGCAGTTACTTTATTCAAACCGATGACAGGGAGGGGAACACTGAAGCTTTCTTT.

This clonotype occurred a few times. V gene TRBV6-2 or TRBV6-3 combines with J gene TRBJ2-3; TRBD2 matches 13 bases. The CDR3 is 17 residues long. The germline V gene has CDR1 MNHEY and CDR2 SVGEGT. V dropped 6 bases and J dropped 2; count of bases not matched to a gene: 8. CDR3 loop: CASRRGTSGEFTDTQYF. CDR3 nucleotide sequence: TGTGCCAGCAGAAGAGGGACTAGCGGGGAGTTCACAGATACGCAGTATTTT.

This clonotype showed up many times. DNA for the CDR3: TGTGCCAGCAGTTCCAACCTAGGGGCAGAGACCCAGTACTTC. Translating gives CASSSNLGAETQYF. The gene calls are TRBV12-3 or TRBV12-4 and TRBJ2-5; D perhaps matches TRBD1 (5 bases). With 4 bases removed from V and 4 bases from J, the gap between germline ends came to 13 bases. The length of the CDR3 is 14 residues.

This clonotype appeared many times. The chain has TRBV15 and TRBJ1-4; D is unclear. The germline V gene has CDR1 LNHNV and CDR2 YYDKDF (reference sequence). The CDR3 covers 18 residues. V lost 1 base and J lost 2, with 17 bases in between. The CDR3 reads CATSRGVGRTWTNEKLFF. In DNA form, the CDR3 reads TGTGCCACCAGCAGAGGAGTTGGCCGGACGTGGACTAATGAAAAACTGTTTTTT.

The CDR3 nucleotides read TGTGCACGCCCAGGGGGCAAGGGCGAGACCCAGTACTTC. Its protein is CARPGGKGETQYF. The chain carries TRBV24-1 and TRBJ2-5; 8 positions agree with TRBD1. Germline V gives CDR1 KGHDR, CDR2 SFDVKD. This CDR3 has 13 residues.

This clonotype turned up a few times. The chain links TRBV6-5 to TRBJ2-1; D is perhaps TRBD2 (5 bases). CDR1 and CDR2 from the germline V gene are MNHEY and SVGAGI. V lost 0 bases and J 10 bases, leaving 7 bases between the germline ends. CDR3 size: 12 residues. CDR3 amino acids: CASSYSGLEQFF. The CDR3 nucleotides are TGTGCCAGCAGTTACTCTGGACTGGAGCAGTTCTTC.

This clonotype was seen only a few times. The chain joins TRBV20-1 to TRBJ2-7; 8 bases are shared with TRBD1. Germline CDR1 is DFQATT and CDR2 is SNEGSKA (reference sequence). This CDR3 spans 12 amino acids. CDR3 sequence reads: CSRQGSFYEQYF. Written as DNA, the CDR3 is TGCAGCCGACAGGGGAGTTTCTACGAGCAGTACTTC.

This chain links TRBV5-1 with TRBJ2-7; D unclear. The CDR3 is made up of 14 amino acids. V was trimmed by 0 bases and J by 0 bases, leaving 7 bases between them. Germline V lookup: CDR1 SGHRS, CDR2 YFSETQ. CDR3 bases: TGCGCCAGCAGCTTGGGTTACAGCTCCTACGAGCAGTACTTC. Its protein product is CASSLGYSSYEQYF.

This clonotype was picked up a small number of times. The chain employs TRBV18 and TRBJ1-2; no clear D. V shed 1 base and J shed 0 bases, with 9 bases lying between them. Germline CDR1 and CDR2: KGHSH and LQKENI. The length of the CDR3 is 15 residues. CDR3 region: CASSPRTGTNYGYTF. CDR3 nucleotide sequence: TGTGCCAGCTCACCACGCACCGGTACTAACTATGGCTACACCTTC.

The chain employs TRBV4-1 and TRBJ2-5; TRBD1 aligns across 7 bases. The CDR3 has 15 residues. The V and J ends lost 2 bases and 2 bases, in that order; junction bases with no gene match: 5. Germline V gene lookup returns CDR1 MGHRA and CDR2 YSYEKL. CDR3 nucleotide sequence: TGCGCCAGCAGCCAAATTGGGACAGCACAAGAGACCCAGTACTTC. Its protein is CASSQIGTAQETQYF.